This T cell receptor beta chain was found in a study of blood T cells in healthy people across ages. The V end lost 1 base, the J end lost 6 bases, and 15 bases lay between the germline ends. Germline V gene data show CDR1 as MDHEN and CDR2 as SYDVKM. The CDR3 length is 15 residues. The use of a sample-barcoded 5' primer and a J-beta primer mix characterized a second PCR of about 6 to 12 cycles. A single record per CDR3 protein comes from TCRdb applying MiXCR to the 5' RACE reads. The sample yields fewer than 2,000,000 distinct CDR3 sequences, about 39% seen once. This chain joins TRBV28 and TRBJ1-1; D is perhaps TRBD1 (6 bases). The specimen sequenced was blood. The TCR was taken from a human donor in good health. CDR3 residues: CASSLLGAGSPEAFF. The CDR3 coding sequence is TGTGCCAGCAGTTTATTGGGGGCGGGGTCCCCTGAAGCTTTCTTT.